These T cell receptor beta chains were read from a single sample in a study of cytomegalovirus exposure and HLA in healthy donors. TCRdb's copy holds only in-frame clones and misses some; the assay was immunoSEQ multiplex PCR. In the table there are about 94,000 clones, about 62% of which are singletons. Input material: PBMCs. The receptor set was obtained from a man aged 25 to 45 in good health and CMV-seronegative. The CDR3 runs from the conserved cysteine through the conserved F or W. Fields, in order: CDR3 DNA, CDR3 protein, clone size, D gene, J gene, V gene. The D gene is left open where the match is weak. Expanded clones are given a class, and other clones once, few, many or no size at all.

CDR3nt: TGCAGCGTTGGACGGGACACAGATACGCAGTATTTT
CDR3aa: CSVGRDTDTQYF
abundance: -
d_gene: -
j_gene: TRBJ2-3
v_gene: TRBV29-1

CDR3nt: TGTGCCAGTAGTGCCCCTCGGGACAGAAGTAATGAAAAACTGTTTTTT
CDR3aa: CASSAPRDRSNEKLFF
abundance: few
d_gene: TRBD1
j_gene: TRBJ1-4
v_gene: TRBV19

CDR3nt: TGTGCCAGCAGCGTACGGGGGGACGCCACCGGGGAGCTGTTTTTT
CDR3aa: CASSVRGDATGELFF
abundance: few
d_gene: TRBD2
j_gene: TRBJ2-2
v_gene: TRBV9

CDR3nt: TGTGCCAGCAGCGAGATAGCCAAAAACATTCAGTACTTC
CDR3aa: CASSEIAKNIQYF
abundance: -
d_gene: -
j_gene: TRBJ2-4
v_gene: TRBV6-6

CDR3nt: TGTGCCAGCAGTGGTGGGACAGGATTCAATCAGCCCCAGCATTTT
CDR3aa: CASSGGTGFNQPQHF
abundance: -
d_gene: TRBD1
j_gene: TRBJ1-5
v_gene: TRBV6-1

CDR3nt: TGTGCCAGCAGCACCCGACTAGCGGGAGGTGACAATGAGCAGTTCTTC
CDR3aa: CASSTRLAGGDNEQFF
abundance: few
d_gene: TRBD2
j_gene: TRBJ2-1
v_gene: TRBV11-3

CDR3nt: TGTGCCAGCAGTGACTCTGAGCGGGGATACACAGATACGCAGTATTTT
CDR3aa: CASSDSERGYTDTQYF
abundance: -
d_gene: TRBD2
j_gene: TRBJ2-3
v_gene: TRBV6-4

CDR3nt: TGTGCCAGCGGGGGGACAGGGGGACCCTCCTACAATGAGCAGTTCTTC
CDR3aa: CASGGTGGPSYNEQFF
abundance: -
d_gene: TRBD1
j_gene: TRBJ2-1
v_gene: TRBV25-1

CDR3nt: TGTGCCAGCAGAAACAGGGGAGGCAATCAGCCCCAGCATTTT
CDR3aa: CASRNRGGNQPQHF
abundance: -
d_gene: TRBD1
j_gene: TRBJ1-5
v_gene: TRBV28

CDR3nt: TGTGCCAGCAGCTTTACTACAGGGCCTGAAGCTTTCTTT
CDR3aa: CASSFTTGPEAFF
abundance: -
d_gene: -
j_gene: TRBJ1-1
v_gene: TRBV5-5

CDR3nt: TGCGCCAGCAGCTGGGGGCTCAGTGAGCAGTTCTTC
CDR3aa: CASSWGLSEQFF
abundance: -
d_gene: -
j_gene: TRBJ2-1
v_gene: TRBV5-1

CDR3nt: TGTGCCAGCAGTCTACAAGGAGGGATTAACTATGGCTACACCTTC
CDR3aa: CASSLQGGINYGYTF
abundance: -
d_gene: -
j_gene: TRBJ1-2
v_gene: TRBV6-6

CDR3nt: TGTGCCAGCAGCCAAGATTCGAGCGGGAGGTACAATGAGCAGTTCTTC
CDR3aa: CASSQDSSGRYNEQFF
abundance: few
d_gene: TRBD2
j_gene: TRBJ2-1
v_gene: TRBV5-4

CDR3nt: TGTGCCAGCAGCTTAATGGCACTCACGACAGGGTCCAACGTCCTGACTTTC
CDR3aa: CASSLMALTTGSNVLTF
abundance: -
d_gene: TRBD1
j_gene: TRBJ2-6
v_gene: TRBV7-3

CDR3nt: TGTGCCAGTAGTATAGTCCTTAATCAGCCCCAGCATTTT
CDR3aa: CASSIVLNQPQHF
abundance: -
d_gene: -
j_gene: TRBJ1-5
v_gene: TRBV19

CDR3nt: TGTGCCAGCAGCGTAGGAGGGCAGGGGGCGCAAACCGGGGAGCTGTTTTTT
CDR3aa: CASSVGGQGAQTGELFF
abundance: -
d_gene: TRBD1
j_gene: TRBJ2-2
v_gene: TRBV9

CDR3nt: TGTGCCAGCAGCTTAGTGTCCACAGGGGGCATTTATGGCTACACCTTC
CDR3aa: CASSLVSTGGIYGYTF
abundance: -
d_gene: TRBD1
j_gene: TRBJ1-2
v_gene: TRBV7-2

CDR3nt: TGTGCCAGTAGTATCCAAACCGGGACAGCTGGAAACACCATATATTTT
CDR3aa: CASSIQTGTAGNTIYF
abundance: few
d_gene: TRBD1
j_gene: TRBJ1-3
v_gene: TRBV19

CDR3nt: TGCAGCGTTGAGAGTGAAAAACTGTTTTTT
CDR3aa: CSVESEKLFF
abundance: -
d_gene: -
j_gene: TRBJ1-4
v_gene: TRBV29-1

CDR3nt: TGCGCCAGCAGGACCGGGTCGACCCTCCACTTT
CDR3aa: CASRTGSTLHF
abundance: -
d_gene: -
j_gene: TRBJ1-6
v_gene: TRBV5-1

CDR3nt: TGTGCCAGCATGCCCACAGGGTCCTACAATGAGCAGTTCTTC
CDR3aa: CASMPTGSYNEQFF
abundance: -
d_gene: -
j_gene: TRBJ2-1
v_gene: TRBV6-6

CDR3nt: TGTGCCAGCAGTGAACCCGTAGGGGGGGTCTACGAGCAGTACTTC
CDR3aa: CASSEPVGGVYEQYF
abundance: -
d_gene: -
j_gene: TRBJ2-7
v_gene: TRBV6-1

CDR3nt: TGTGCCAGCAGTACCCAGGGGACCTACAATGAGCAGTTCTTC
CDR3aa: CASSTQGTYNEQFF
abundance: -
d_gene: -
j_gene: TRBJ2-1
v_gene: TRBV6-1

CDR3nt: TGTGCCAGCAGTTTAAATACAGGGGGCAACACCGGGGAGCTGTTTTTT
CDR3aa: CASSLNTGGNTGELFF
abundance: -
d_gene: TRBD1
j_gene: TRBJ2-2
v_gene: TRBV7-3

CDR3nt: TGCGCCAGCAGCTTGGAGGGGGTCGTTACTAATTCACCCCTCCACTTT
CDR3aa: CASSLEGVVTNSPLHF
abundance: -
d_gene: -
j_gene: TRBJ1-6
v_gene: TRBV5-1

CDR3nt: TGTGCCAGCAGCCGTTGGACTAGCGGGTGGGGGAACACCGGGGAGCTGTTTTTT
CDR3aa: CASSRWTSGWGNTGELFF
abundance: -
d_gene: TRBD2
j_gene: TRBJ2-2
v_gene: TRBV7-3

CDR3nt: TGTGCCAGCAGTTTGAGGGAGCAGTTCTTC
CDR3aa: CASSLREQFF
abundance: -
d_gene: -
j_gene: TRBJ2-1
v_gene: TRBV28

CDR3nt: TGTGCCAGCAGCTTAGCGACAGGGGCATCCTACGAGCAGTACTTC
CDR3aa: CASSLATGASYEQYF
abundance: -
d_gene: TRBD1
j_gene: TRBJ2-7
v_gene: TRBV7-2

CDR3nt: TGTGCCAGCAGCTTGAGGGGGTCGACAGAGACCCAGTACTTC
CDR3aa: CASSLRGSTETQYF
abundance: -
d_gene: -
j_gene: TRBJ2-5
v_gene: TRBV21-1

CDR3nt: TGTGCCAGCAGCCAAGCCAATGCGGGAGGGTACAATGAGCAGTTCTTC
CDR3aa: CASSQANAGGYNEQFF
abundance: -
d_gene: TRBD2
j_gene: TRBJ2-1
v_gene: TRBV4-2

CDR3nt: TGTGCCAGCAGTTACAAGCGGGATAATACGCAGTATTTT
CDR3aa: CASSYKRDNTQYF
abundance: few
d_gene: TRBD2
j_gene: TRBJ2-3
v_gene: TRBV6-5

CDR3nt: TGTGCCAGCAGTGTTAGTCATAGTCCTGGAAACACCATATATTTT
CDR3aa: CASSVSHSPGNTIYF
abundance: few
d_gene: -
j_gene: TRBJ1-3
v_gene: TRBV6-4

CDR3nt: TGCGCCAGCAGCTCCCCAACCCAGGCCGGGGAGCTGTTTTTT
CDR3aa: CASSSPTQAGELFF
abundance: few
d_gene: -
j_gene: TRBJ2-2
v_gene: TRBV5-1

CDR3nt: TGTGCCAGCAGGGGCCTCCGATTTGGCTACACCTTC
CDR3aa: CASRGLRFGYTF
abundance: few
d_gene: -
j_gene: TRBJ1-2
v_gene: TRBV28

CDR3nt: TGCGCCAGCAGCTTGGTAGATGGGGCCAACGTCCTGACTTTC
CDR3aa: CASSLVDGANVLTF
abundance: -
d_gene: -
j_gene: TRBJ2-6
v_gene: TRBV5-1

CDR3nt: TGTGCCAGCAGCGTACTATGGGACAGTCATGGCTACACCTTC
CDR3aa: CASSVLWDSHGYTF
abundance: -
d_gene: TRBD1
j_gene: TRBJ1-2
v_gene: TRBV9

CDR3nt: TGTGCCAGCAGCTTAAAACTAGCGGGAGTACATGAGCAGTTCTTC
CDR3aa: CASSLKLAGVHEQFF
abundance: -
d_gene: TRBD2
j_gene: TRBJ2-1
v_gene: TRBV7-3

CDR3nt: TGTGCCAGCAGCACTAGCGGGGGGGTTTTCTACAATGAGCAGTTCTTC
CDR3aa: CASSTSGGVFYNEQFF
abundance: -
d_gene: TRBD2
j_gene: TRBJ2-1
v_gene: TRBV7-9

CDR3nt: TGTGCTAGCAGCCGTGGGGCCTCCCTCTCCTACGAGCAGTACTTC
CDR3aa: CASSRGASLSYEQYF
abundance: -
d_gene: -
j_gene: TRBJ2-7
v_gene: TRBV5-8

CDR3nt: TGTGCCAGCAGCCCAGGGGGGATGGCAGTCTACGAGCAGTACTTC
CDR3aa: CASSPGGMAVYEQYF
abundance: -
d_gene: -
j_gene: TRBJ2-7
v_gene: TRBV11-3

CDR3nt: TGTGCCAGCGGGACTAGCGGAGGAGTCCACGAGCAGTACTTC
CDR3aa: CASGTSGGVHEQYF
abundance: -
d_gene: TRBD2
j_gene: TRBJ2-7
v_gene: TRBV2

CDR3nt: TGTGCCAGCAGCGTGACTAGCGGGGGGCCAGGGGATACGCAGTATTTT
CDR3aa: CASSVTSGGPGDTQYF
abundance: -
d_gene: TRBD2
j_gene: TRBJ2-3
v_gene: TRBV9

CDR3nt: TGTGCCAGTCGCCCCGGGACAGGGCCCGAGCAGTACTTC
CDR3aa: CASRPGTGPEQYF
abundance: -
d_gene: TRBD1
j_gene: TRBJ2-7
v_gene: TRBV19

CDR3nt: TGTGCCAGCTCCCCCCGGGGGGGCCAATCCTACGAGCAGTACTTC
CDR3aa: CASSPRGGQSYEQYF
abundance: -
d_gene: TRBD2
j_gene: TRBJ2-7
v_gene: TRBV18

CDR3nt: TGTGCCAGCAGTTTAGGGGGGGGCGAGCAGTACTTC
CDR3aa: CASSLGGGEQYF
abundance: -
d_gene: TRBD2
j_gene: TRBJ2-7
v_gene: TRBV27

CDR3nt: TGTGCCAGCAGCTTAACCCCGGGCTCTGGAAACACCATATATTTT
CDR3aa: CASSLTPGSGNTIYF
abundance: -
d_gene: -
j_gene: TRBJ1-3
v_gene: TRBV7-3

CDR3nt: TGTGCCAGCAGCGTAGATTCCCCAGGGTGGATCAATGAGCAGTTCTTC
CDR3aa: CASSVDSPGWINEQFF
abundance: few
d_gene: -
j_gene: TRBJ2-1
v_gene: TRBV9

CDR3nt: TGTGCCAGCAGCGTAAGGGGCCGGACTAGCGGGGGGAGAGATGAGCAGTTCTTC
CDR3aa: CASSVRGRTSGGRDEQFF
abundance: -
d_gene: TRBD2
j_gene: TRBJ2-1
v_gene: TRBV9

CDR3nt: TGTGCCAGCAGCGCTGCCCCAGGGGGGTATTTAGATACGCAGTATTTT
CDR3aa: CASSAAPGGYLDTQYF
abundance: -
d_gene: -
j_gene: TRBJ2-3
v_gene: TRBV9

CDR3nt: TGTGCCAGCAGACGTACGGGCTACGAGCAGTACTTC
CDR3aa: CASRRTGYEQYF
abundance: -
d_gene: -
j_gene: TRBJ2-7
v_gene: TRBV7-9